One and the same sample provided the 12 T cell receptor beta chains below, sequenced in a study of cytomegalovirus exposure and HLA in healthy donors. Vbeta (60) and Jbeta (13) primers were used in the PCR. The method was immunoSEQ multiplex PCR; TCRdb's version includes in-frame clones alone and lacks a portion of them. The repertoire has 110,000 or so clones, approximately 75% of them found once; the top ten carry 1.5% to 2%. Sequencing was carried out using PBMCs. All receptors derive from a man in his forties in good health and CMV-seronegative.

V usage is TRBV25-1 and J usage is TRBJ1-2; no reliable D call. Germline assignment: CDR1 MGHDK and CDR2 SYGVNS. This CDR3 is 13 amino acids long. The germline V and J ends were trimmed by 0 bases and 7 bases, with 9 bases remaining between them. CDR3 region: CASSEYGVGGYTF. CDR3 in DNA: TGTGCCAGCAGTGAATACGGGGTTGGTGGCTACACCTTC.

The chain is built from TRBV7-2 and TRBJ1-6; no clear D gene. The length of the CDR3 is 12 residues. V lost 5 bases, J lost 10 bases, and 9 bases lay in between. CDR1 and CDR2 (germline): SGHTA, FQGNSA. This chain's CDR3 is CASSAFGSPLHF. The CDR3 DNA follows: TGTGCCAGCAGCGCCTTTGGCTCACCCCTCCACTTT. Drawing the rest from reference TRBV7-2 and TRBJ1-6, the complete variable domain is GAGVSQSPSNKVTEKGKDVELRCDPISGHTALYWYRQSLGQGLEFLIYFQGNSAPDKSGLPSDRFSAERTGGSVSTLTIQRTQQEDSAVYLCASSAFGSPLHFGNGTRLTVT.

The chain uses TRBV5-4 and TRBJ1-5; D call uncertain. The CDR3 is 13 amino acids. Germline V lookup: CDR1 SGHNT, CDR2 YYREEE (reference sequence). Trimming removed 0 bases from V and 6 bases from J, with 7 bases in between. CDR3 sequence (DNA): TGTGCCAGCAGCTTGGATGGCTTTCAGCCCCAGCATTTT. Translation gives CASSLDGFQPQHF.

The chain is built from TRBV2 and TRBJ1-3, with D possibly matching TRBD1 (5 bases). Germline assignment: CDR1 SNHLY and CDR2 FYNNEI. The CDR3 contains 16 residues. Trimming took off 2 bases at V and 0 bases at J, with 11 bases between the two ends. The chain's CDR3 is CASSEQGTFSGNTIYF. In DNA, the CDR3 is TGTGCCAGCAGTGAACAGGGAACTTTCTCTGGAAACACCATATATTTT. Based on the CDR3 plus reference TRBV2 and TRBJ1-3, the full variable domain is EPEVTQTPSHQVTQMGQEVILRCVPISNHLYFYWYRQILGQKVEFLVSFYNNEISEKSEIFDDQFSVERPDGSNFTLKIRSTKLEDSAMYFCASSEQGTFSGNTIYFGEGSWLTVV.

A word on this clone: The sample has other DNA sequences that encode this CDR3 too. The rearrangement joins TRBV4-3 to TRBJ2-1; 12 bases are shared with TRBD2. Germline CDR1 LGHNA, CDR2 YSLEER. This CDR3 region has 16 residues. The trim removed 0 bases at V and 4 bases at J, leaving 1 base unmatched. The chain's CDR3 is CASSQDLAGGYNEQFF. The CDR3 DNA follows: TGCGCCAGCAGCCAAGACCTAGCGGGAGGGTACAATGAGCAGTTCTTC.

This clone came up once. The V and J genes are TRBV6-5 and TRBJ1-2; no firm D call. Deletions cut 0 bases from V and 8 bases from J, with 13 bases between. The CDR3 loop spans 14 amino acids. The V gene's germline CDR1 is MNHEY and CDR2 SVGAGI. Here the CDR3 DNA reads TGTGCCAGCAGTTACTCTCCAGGAGGAATCGGCTACACCTTC. Encoded protein: CASSYSPGGIGYTF.

This chain joins TRBV13 and TRBJ2-1; D might be TRBD2 (6 bases). The length of the CDR3 is 16 residues. Germline V gene lookup returns CDR1 PRHDT and CDR2 FYEKMQ (reference sequence). V was shortened by 4 bases and J by 0 bases, with 13 bases between the two germline ends. CDR3 loop: CASSSRDSGSYNEQFF. In DNA form, the CDR3 reads TGTGCCAGCAGCTCGCGGGACTCCGGCTCCTACAATGAGCAGTTCTTC.

The chain is built from TRBV29-1 and TRBJ1-5; D gene ambiguous. Germline CDR1 is SQVTM and CDR2 is ANQGSEA. V was cut by 5 bases and J by 0 bases, with 5 bases left in between. The CDR3 length is 12 residues. The CDR3 region is CSVSNSNQPQHF. CDR3 nucleotides: TGCAGCGTTTCTAATAGCAATCAGCCCCAGCATTTT.

About this clone: One junction end disagrees with the germline gene, perhaps due to a read error. The V call is TRBV15, the J call TRBJ1-4; TRBD1 matches 7 bases. This CDR3 contains 13 residues. Per germline, CDR1 LNHNV and CDR2 YYDKDF (reference sequence). CDR3 DNA: TGTGCCACCAGCAGAGATCCGGTCGGACAGGAAACTTTT. It encodes CATSRDPVGQETF.

This chain uses TRBV5-1 with TRBJ1-1, with D uncertain. V was cut by 0 bases and J by 1 base, with 7 bases left in between. The CDR3 sequence is 14 residues long. CDR1 and CDR2 (germline): SGHRS, YFSETQ. CDR3 DNA sequence: TGCGCCAGCAGCTTGGACAGATCGAACACTGAAGCTTTCTTT. Encoded protein: CASSLDRSNTEAFF.

The chain has TRBV5-1 and TRBJ1-3, with 7 bases matching TRBD1. With V trimmed by 0 bases and J by 5 bases, 5 bases remained unmatched. CDR1 SGHRS and CDR2 YFSETQ come from the germline V gene. This CDR3 has 15 amino acids. The CDR3 region is CASSLGQGPRNTIYF. As DNA, the CDR3 is TGCGCCAGCAGCTTGGGACAGGGCCCAAGAAACACCATATATTTT.

The gene calls are TRBV29-1 and TRBJ1-1; D not certain. This CDR3 has 11 residues. V was cut by 2 bases and J by 6 bases, with 7 bases left in between. Germline V gives CDR1 SQVTM, CDR2 ANQGSEA. The DNA of the CDR3 is TGCAGCGTTGAATTCGTAGCTGAAGCTTTCTTT. This codes for CSVEFVAEAFF.